The next 6 T cell receptor beta chains were all read from a single sample in a study of T cell clonality in common variable immunodeficiency (dated by TCRdb to about 2015). The method was the immunoSEQ multiplex PCR assay. TCRdb stores this immuneACCESS table with in-frame sequences only. Part of the clones is absent; in the studies checked, under half of the shortfall reflects unresolved V genes, and no reason is known for the rest. This sample has some 60,000 clones, none of them a singleton. The ten largest clones take up about 1.5% of the sample. Sequenced input: peripheral blood mononuclear cells. These receptor sequences come from a person aged 18 to 70 in good health.

There are many counts of this clone. The read halts 3 residues ahead of the CDR3 end, with the missing end drawn from the germline J gene. V and J are TRBV12-3 or TRBV12-4 and TRBJ2-7, with 10 positions matching TRBD2. With V trimmed by 6 bases and J by 2 bases, 4 bases remained unmatched. The CDR3 has 14 amino acids. The CDR3 sequence is CASRKREGTYEQYF. The sequenced CDR3 bases are TGTGCCAGCAGGAAGCGGGAGGGGACCTACGAG.

This clone was seen many times. The sequenced fragment ends 3 residues before the CDR3 boundary, so the rest is inferred from the germline J gene. The chain is built from TRBV30 and TRBJ1-1; perhaps TRBD1 as D (6 bases). From germline, CDR1 is GTSNPN and CDR2 SVGIG (reference sequence). CDR3 length equals 15 residues. CDR3 DNA, as far as it was read: TGTGCCTATCGGGCGGGGGCCGATCTTTTTTTGGAA. Encoded protein: CAYRAGADLFLE. The CDR3 in its entirety is CAYRAGADLFLEAFF.

This clone was seen repeatedly, ten times or more. The read falls 3 residues short of the CDR3 end, and the missing part is taken from the germline J gene. The chain couples TRBV29-1 to TRBJ2-7, with TRBD1 matching 8 bases. After removal of 6 bases from V and 6 bases from J, the junction contained 7 bases not matched to a gene. Germline-derived CDR1 and CDR2 are SQVTM and ANQGSEA. The CDR3 is 12 residues long. The CDR3 sequence is CSVPGQGSEQYF. The sequenced part of the CDR3 DNA is TGCAGCGTACCCGGACAGGGAAGCGAG.

This clone was seen at least ten times. The read gets to within 3 residues of the CDR3 end, and the germline J gene fills in the rest. V is TRBV5-1 and J is TRBJ1-1, with a weak D call TRBD1 (6 bases). CDR1 and CDR2 (germline): SGHRS, YFSETQ. The CDR3 covers 14 residues. Trimming removed 0 bases from V and 7 bases from J, with 13 bases in between. CDR3 residues: CASSLEGVLGEAFF. CDR3 bases read: TGCGCCAGCAGCTTGGAGGGGGTTTTGGGTGAA.

This clone was observed at least ten times. The read ends 3 residues shy of where the CDR3 ends; the end is completed using the germline J gene. This sequence joins TRBV7-6 and TRBJ2-3; 7 bases are a match to TRBD2. Looked up from germline, CDR1 is SGHVS and CDR2 is FNYEAQ. V lost 4 bases and J lost 2; bases outside the gene matches: 6. The length of the CDR3 is 15 residues. The CDR3 DNA, read in part, is TGTGCCAGCAGCTCCTACGGACTAGTCACAGATACG. Its translation is CASSSYGLVTDT. The whole CDR3 region reads CASSSYGLVTDTQYF.

The sample holds many counts of this clone. The read halts 3 residues ahead of the CDR3 end, with the missing end drawn from the germline J gene. The chain recombines TRBV20-1 with TRBJ2-1, with 8 bases fitting TRBD2. The CDR3 has 16 residues. The J segment lost 1 base and the V segment lost 0 bases, leaving 5 bases of the junction unmatched. The germline V gene has CDR1 DFQATT and CDR2 SNEGSKA (reference sequence). Here the CDR3 reads CSARERAGESYNEQFF. Incomplete CDR3 DNA: TGCAGTGCTAGAGAGCGAGCGGGGGAGTCCTACAATGAG.